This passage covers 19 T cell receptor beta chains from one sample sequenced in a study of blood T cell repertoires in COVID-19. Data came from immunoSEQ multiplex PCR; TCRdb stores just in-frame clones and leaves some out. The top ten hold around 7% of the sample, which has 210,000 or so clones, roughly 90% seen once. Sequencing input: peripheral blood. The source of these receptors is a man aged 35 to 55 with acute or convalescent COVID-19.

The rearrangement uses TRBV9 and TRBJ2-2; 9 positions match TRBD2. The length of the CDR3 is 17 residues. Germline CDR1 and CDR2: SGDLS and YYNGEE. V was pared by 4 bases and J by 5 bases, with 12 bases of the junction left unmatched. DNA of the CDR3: TGTGCCAGCAGCCCCGGGATAGCGGGGGCTCTAACCGGGGAGCTGTTTTTT. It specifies CASSPGIAGALTGELFF.

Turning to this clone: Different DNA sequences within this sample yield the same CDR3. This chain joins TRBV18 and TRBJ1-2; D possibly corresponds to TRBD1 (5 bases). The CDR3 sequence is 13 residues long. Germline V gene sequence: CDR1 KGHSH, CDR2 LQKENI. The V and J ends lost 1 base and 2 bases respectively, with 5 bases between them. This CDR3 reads CASSPQGNYGYTF. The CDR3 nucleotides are TGTGCCAGCTCACCACAGGGGAACTATGGCTACACCTTC.

CDR3 residues: CASSYTRRGEAFF. The CDR3 nucleotides are TGTGCCAGCAGTTATACCCGCCGCGGTGAAGCTTTCTTT. The V and J genes are TRBV6-2 or TRBV6-3 and TRBJ1-1; D ambiguous. The germline gives CDR1 MNHEY, CDR2 SVGEGT. V dropped 3 bases and J dropped 7 bases, with 12 bases sitting between them. This CDR3 has 13 residues.

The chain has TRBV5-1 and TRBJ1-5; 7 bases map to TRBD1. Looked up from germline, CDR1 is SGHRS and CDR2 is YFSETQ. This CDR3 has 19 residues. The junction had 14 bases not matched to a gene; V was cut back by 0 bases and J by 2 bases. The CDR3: CASSLAGRGYPSGNQPQHF. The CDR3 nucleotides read TGCGCCAGCAGCTTGGCCGGCAGGGGGTACCCTTCGGGCAATCAGCCCCAGCATTTT.

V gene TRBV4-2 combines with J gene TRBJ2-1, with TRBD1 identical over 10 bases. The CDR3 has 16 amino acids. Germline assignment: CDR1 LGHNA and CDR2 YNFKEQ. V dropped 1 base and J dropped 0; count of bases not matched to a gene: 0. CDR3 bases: TGTGCCAGCAGCCAAGGGGACAGGGGCTCCTACAATGAGCAGTTCTTC. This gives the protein CASSQGDRGSYNEQFF.

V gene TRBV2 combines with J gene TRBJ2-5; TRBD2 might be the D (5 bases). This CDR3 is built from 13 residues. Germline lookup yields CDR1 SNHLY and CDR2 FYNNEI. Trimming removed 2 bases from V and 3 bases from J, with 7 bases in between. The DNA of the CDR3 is TGTGCCAGCAGTGAACTGCGGGAAGAGACCCAGTACTTC. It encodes CASSELREETQYF. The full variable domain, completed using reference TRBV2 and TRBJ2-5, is EPEVTQTPSHQVTQMGQEVILRCVPISNHLYFYWYRQILGQKVEFLVSFYNNEISEKSEIFDDQFSVERPDGSNFTLKIRSTKLEDSAMYFCASSELREETQYFGPGTRLLVL.

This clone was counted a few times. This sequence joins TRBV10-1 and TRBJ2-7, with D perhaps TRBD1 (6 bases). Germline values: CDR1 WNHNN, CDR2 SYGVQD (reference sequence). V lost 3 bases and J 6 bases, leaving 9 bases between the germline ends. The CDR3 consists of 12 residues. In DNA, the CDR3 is TGCGCCAGCAGTGATAACAGGGCCGAGCAGTACTTC. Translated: CASSDNRAEQYF.

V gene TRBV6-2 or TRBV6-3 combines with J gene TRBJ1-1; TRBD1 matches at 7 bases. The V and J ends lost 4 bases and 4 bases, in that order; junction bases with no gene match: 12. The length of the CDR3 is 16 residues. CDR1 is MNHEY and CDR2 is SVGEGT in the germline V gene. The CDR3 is CASSSHRGTVGTEAFF. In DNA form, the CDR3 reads TGTGCCAGCAGTTCGCACAGGGGCACCGTCGGCACTGAAGCTTTCTTT.

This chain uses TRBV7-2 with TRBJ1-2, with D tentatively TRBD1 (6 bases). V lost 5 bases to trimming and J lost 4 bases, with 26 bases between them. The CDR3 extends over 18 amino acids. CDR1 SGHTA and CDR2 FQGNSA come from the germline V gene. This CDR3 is CASSPSRQEPLIIYGYTF. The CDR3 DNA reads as TGTGCCAGCAGCCCGAGTCGACAGGAGCCACTAATCATCTATGGCTACACCTTC.

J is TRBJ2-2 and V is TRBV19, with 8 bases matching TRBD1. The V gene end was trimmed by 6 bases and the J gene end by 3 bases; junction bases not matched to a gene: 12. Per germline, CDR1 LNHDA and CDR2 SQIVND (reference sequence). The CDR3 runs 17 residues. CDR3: CASSLIRGLLDTGELFF. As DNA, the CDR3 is TGTGCCAGTAGCCTGATCAGGGGGCTCTTGGACACCGGGGAGCTGTTTTTT.

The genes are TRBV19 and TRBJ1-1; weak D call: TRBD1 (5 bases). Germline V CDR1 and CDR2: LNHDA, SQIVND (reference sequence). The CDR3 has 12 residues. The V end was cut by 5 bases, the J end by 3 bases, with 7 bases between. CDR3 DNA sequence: TGTGCCAGTAGTTGGGGGGACACTGAAGCTTTCTTT. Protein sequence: CASSWGDTEAFF.

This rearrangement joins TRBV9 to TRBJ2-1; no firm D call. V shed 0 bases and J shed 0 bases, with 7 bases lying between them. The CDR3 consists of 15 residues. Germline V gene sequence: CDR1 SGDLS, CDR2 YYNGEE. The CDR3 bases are TGTGCCAGCAGCGTAGCTCTGAGCTCCTACAATGAGCAGTTCTTC. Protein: CASSVALSSYNEQFF.

In DNA form, the CDR3 reads TGTGCCAGCAGCCAAGTTCTCGGGGAAAGGCCTGGAAACACCATATATTTT. Protein: CASSQVLGERPGNTIYF. The chain links TRBV14 to TRBJ1-3; the D is unclear. The CDR3 loop spans 17 amino acids. Germline V gene data show CDR1 as SGHDN and CDR2 as FVKESK. Trimming removed 1 base from V and 2 bases from J, with 15 bases in between.

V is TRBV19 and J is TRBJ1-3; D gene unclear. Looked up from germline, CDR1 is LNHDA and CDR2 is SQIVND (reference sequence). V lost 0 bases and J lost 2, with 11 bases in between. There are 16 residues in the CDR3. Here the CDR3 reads CASSIEPPGTGNTIYF. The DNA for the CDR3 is TGTGCCAGTAGTATAGAACCTCCGGGAACTGGAAACACCATATATTTT.

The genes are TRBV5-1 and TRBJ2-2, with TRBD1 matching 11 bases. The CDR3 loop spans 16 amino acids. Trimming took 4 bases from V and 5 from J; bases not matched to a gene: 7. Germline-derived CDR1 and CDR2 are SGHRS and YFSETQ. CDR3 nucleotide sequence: TGCGCCAGCAGCCTTCGGACAGGGGGCGGGACCGGGGAGCTGTTTTTT. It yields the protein CASSLRTGGGTGELFF.

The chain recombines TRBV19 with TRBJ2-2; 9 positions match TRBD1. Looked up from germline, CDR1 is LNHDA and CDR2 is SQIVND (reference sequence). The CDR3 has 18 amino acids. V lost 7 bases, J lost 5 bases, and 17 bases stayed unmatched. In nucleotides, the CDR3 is TGTGCCAGTACCTTTATCGGGGCGGGACAGGGAAGGACCGGGGAGCTGTTTTTT. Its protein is CASTFIGAGQGRTGELFF.

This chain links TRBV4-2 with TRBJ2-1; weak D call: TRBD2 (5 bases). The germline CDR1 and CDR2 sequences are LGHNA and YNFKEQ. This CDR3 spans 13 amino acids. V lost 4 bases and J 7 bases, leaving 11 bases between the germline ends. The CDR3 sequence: CASSRGYGNEQFF. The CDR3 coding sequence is TGTGCCAGCAGCCGAGGGTACGGAAATGAGCAGTTCTTC.

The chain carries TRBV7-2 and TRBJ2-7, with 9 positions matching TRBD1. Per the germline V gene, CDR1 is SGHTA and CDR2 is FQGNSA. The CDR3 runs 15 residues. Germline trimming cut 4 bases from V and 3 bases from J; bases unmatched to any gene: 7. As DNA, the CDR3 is TGTGCCAGCAGCTCTACGCGGGACAGGGACTACGAGCAGTACTTC. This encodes CASSSTRDRDYEQYF.

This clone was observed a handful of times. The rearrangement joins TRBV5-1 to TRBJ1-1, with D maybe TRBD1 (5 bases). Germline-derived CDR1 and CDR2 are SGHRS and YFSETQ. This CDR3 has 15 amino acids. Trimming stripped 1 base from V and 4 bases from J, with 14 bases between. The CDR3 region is CASSLSVDRSTEAFF. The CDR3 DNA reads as TGCGCCAGCAGCTTGTCTGTTGACAGATCCACTGAAGCTTTCTTT.